Following are 13 T cell receptor beta chains from one sample sequenced in a study of patients with pleural tuberculosis. TCRdb analysed the reads with MiXCR anew, one entry per CDR3 protein. The data show around 50,000 distinct CDR3 sequences, 7.3% seen once. The receptors come from a human donor with pleural tuberculosis.

This clonotype occurred a few times. The CDR3 is CSVETGERDNEQFF. The DNA of the CDR3 is TGCAGCGTTGAGACGGGGGAGAGGGACAATGAGCAGTTCTTC. The J gene is TRBJ2-1, the V gene TRBV29-1; tentative D call: TRBD2 (6 bases). The germline V and J ends were trimmed by 3 bases and 5 bases, with 14 bases remaining between them. CDR1 is SQVTM, CDR2 ANQGSEA, per germline. This CDR3 region has 14 residues.

This clonotype was observed at least ten times. The V and J genes are TRBV12-3 or TRBV12-4 and TRBJ2-7, with 14 bases that match TRBD2. Trimming cost V 6 bases and J 6 bases; bases outside gene matches: 10. The CDR3 spans 16 residues. This CDR3 is CASRATTSGRASEQYF. The CDR3 DNA follows: TGTGCCAGCAGAGCAACGACTAGCGGGAGGGCAAGCGAGCAGTACTTC.

This clonotype was found many times. The chain has TRBV28 and TRBJ1-1; 8 bases align to TRBD1. The V segment lost 3 bases and the J segment 6 bases; nucleotides outside the gene matches: 9. Germline CDR1 MDHEN, CDR2 SYDVKM. This CDR3 is built from 15 residues. The CDR3 DNA is TGTGCCAGCAGTTTCCCGGACAGGGTCCTCCCTGAAGCTTTCTTT. The encoded protein is CASSFPDRVLPEAFF.

The chain is built from TRBV10-3 and TRBJ2-5; unclear D gene. The length of the CDR3 is 13 residues. CDR1 and CDR2 (germline): ENHRY, SYGVKD. Trimming removed 4 bases at V and 4 bases at J, with 10 bases between. The CDR3 DNA sequence: TGTGCCATCAGTGGGAGTGACGGAGAGACCCAGTACTTC. Protein sequence: CAISGSDGETQYF.

This clonotype occurred many times. V gene TRBV4-1 combines with J gene TRBJ2-5; D call uncertain. Germline loops: CDR1 MGHRA, CDR2 YSYEKL. V was pared by 5 bases and J by 1 base, with 11 bases between. CDR3 size: 14 residues. For the CDR3, the DNA is TGCGCCAGCAGCTCCAGCATTTTCCAAGAGACCCAGTACTTC. This encodes CASSSSIFQETQYF.

Turning to this clonotype: A much bigger clone sits one base away, suggesting this may be a read error. This chain uses TRBV20-1 with TRBJ2-1, with D perhaps being TRBD1 or TRBD2 (5 bases each). V lost 8 bases and J 10 bases, leaving 18 bases between the germline ends. The CDR3 length is 12 residues. CDR1 is DFQATT and CDR2 is SNEGSKA in the germline V gene (reference sequence). CDR3 amino acids: CSLTPGPWEQFF. The CDR3 nucleotides are TGCAGTCTAACGCCGGGACCTTGGGAGCAGTTCTTC.

This clonotype was seen ten or more times. The CDR3 DNA is TGTGCCTTGCGGGAACTAGCGGGATTGGGAGATACGCAGTATTTT. Its translation: CALRELAGLGDTQYF. This chain joins TRBV11-2 and TRBJ2-3, with 10 bases matching TRBD2. Germline V gene data show CDR1 as SGHAT and CDR2 as FQNNGV. The V segment lost 11 bases and the J segment 5 bases; nucleotides outside the gene matches: 13. The CDR3 has 15 amino acids.

This clonotype has a handful of counts. This clone may be a read error of a much larger clone one base away. This chain uses TRBV3-1 with TRBJ1-1, with TRBD1 identical over 7 bases. V lost 4 bases, J lost 0 bases, and 2 bases stayed unmatched. The germline V gene encodes CDR1 LGHDT and CDR2 YNNKEL (reference sequence). The CDR3 runs 14 residues. CDR3 sequence: CASSPTGMNTEAFF. The CDR3, as DNA: TGTGCCAGCAGCCCGACAGGGATGAACACTGAAGCTTTCTTT. Full variable domain (remainder filled in from reference TRBV3-1 and TRBJ1-1): DTAVSQTPKYLVTQMGNDKSIKCEQNLGHDTMYWYKQDSKKFLKIMFSYNNKELIINETVPNRFSPKSPDKAHLNLHINSLELGDSAVYFCASSPTGMNTEAFFGQGTRLTVV.

This clonotype came up many times. The chain employs TRBV20-1 and TRBJ2-7; tentatively, D is TRBD2 (5 bases). Per the germline V gene, CDR1 is DFQATT and CDR2 is SNEGSKA (reference sequence). The V gene lost 4 bases and the J gene lost 7 bases, with 11 bases spanning the gap. The CDR3 runs 11 residues. CDR3 residues: CSATERLEQYF. The CDR3 DNA reads TGCAGTGCTACAGAGAGACTAGAGCAGTACTTC.

Comment on this clonotype: A much larger clone lies one base from this, so it may be a read error. Since no conserved phenylalanine or tryptophan closes the CDR3, a read error is the likely cause. The chain uses TRBV6-9 and TRBJ1-2, with 7 bases lining up with TRBD1. The germline gives CDR1 MNHGY, CDR2 SVAAGI. The ends lost 4 bases at V and 5 bases at J; junction bases unmatched: 16. CDR3 size: 17 residues. CDR3 DNA sequence: TGTGCCAGCAGTTCTTTTCCGTTGGACAGGAACCCTTATGGCTACACCCTC. It yields the protein CASSSFPLDRNPYGYTL.

Many counts were recorded for this clonotype. The chain carries TRBV15 and TRBJ1-5; D uncertain. V was pared by 0 bases and J by 4 bases, with 7 bases between. The length of the CDR3 is 14 residues. CDR1 and CDR2 (germline): LNHNV, YYDKDF (reference sequence). CDR3 region: CATSRDKGNQPQHF. The CDR3 DNA is TGTGCCACCAGCAGAGATAAAGGGAATCAGCCCCAGCATTTT.

This clonotype was recorded a few times. V is TRBV12-3 or TRBV12-4 and J is TRBJ1-2; D is uncertain. Trimming removed 5 bases at V and 0 bases at J, with 7 bases between. The CDR3 has 13 residues. CDR3 in DNA: TGTGCCAGCAGTCGTAAGGCTAACTATGGCTACACCTTC. It is translated as CASSRKANYGYTF.

The table lists this clonotype with many counts. This chain connects TRBV6-2 or TRBV6-3 to TRBJ2-7; no reliable D call. The germline V gene has CDR1 MNHEY and CDR2 SVGEGT. V was cut by 5 bases and J by 0 bases, with 5 bases left in between. This CDR3 is built from 12 residues. This CDR3 is CASSGISYEQYF. CDR3 in DNA: TGTGCCAGCAGTGGGATCTCCTACGAGCAGTACTTC.